The next 13 T cell receptor beta chains were all read from a single sample in a study of T cell repertoires in cytomegalovirus infection. For these TCRs, the target antigens are not known. TCRdb re-derived calls from the reads in MiXCR, one entry per CDR3 protein. Altogether a few hundred thousand distinct CDR3 sequences are present, around 40% being singletons, with the ten largest covering around 50%. The sample here was cultured PBMCs, taken from culture after CMV antigen stimulation. These receptors originate from a human donor in good health (CMV status not recorded). Some clones in this sample may be carry-over from other donors' samples.

This clonotype was seen many times. The genes are TRBV7-8 and TRBJ2-5; maybe TRBD1 (6 bases). The CDR3 is made up of 14 amino acids. Germline values: CDR1 SGHVS, CDR2 FQNEAQ. V lost 3 bases to trimming and J lost 2 bases, with 10 bases between them. CDR3 protein: CASSLRTVQETQYF. CDR3 sequence (DNA): TGTGCCAGCAGCTTGAGGACAGTTCAAGAGACCCAGTACTTC.

This clonotype has a handful of counts. The chain joins TRBV7-6 to TRBJ2-7; D uncertain. Germline loops: CDR1 SGHVS, CDR2 FNYEAQ. The CDR3 contains 12 residues. V was pared by 1 base and J by 6 bases, with 7 bases between. The CDR3 region is CASSLGYGEQYF. The CDR3 DNA reads TGTGCCAGCAGCTTAGGATATGGCGAGCAGTACTTC.

The chain joins TRBV19 to TRBJ1-5; 12 nucleotides match TRBD1. The germline V gene encodes CDR1 LNHDA and CDR2 SQIVND (reference sequence). V trimming: 0 bases; J trimming: 2 bases; junction bases outside the gene matches: 14. The CDR3 spans 21 residues. Here the CDR3 reads CASSIDSLPGQGARGNQPQHF. The CDR3 DNA reads TGTGCCAGTAGTATAGATTCGTTGCCGGGACAGGGGGCCCGCGGCAATCAGCCCCAGCATTTT.

V and J are TRBV12-5 and TRBJ2-3; possibly TRBD2 for D (7 bases). This CDR3 contains 14 residues. V lost 2 bases to trimming and J lost 4 bases, with 10 bases between them. Germline V gene data show CDR1 as LGHNT and CDR2 as FRNRAP. CDR3 nucleotide sequence: TGTGCTAGTGGTTTGACGGGGGGCGCAGATACGCAGTATTTT. Protein: CASGLTGGADTQYF.

The chain combines TRBV7-9 with TRBJ2-7; D is perhaps TRBD2 (5 bases). V was cut by 0 bases and J by 5 bases, with 11 bases left in between. The germline V gene encodes CDR1 SEHNR and CDR2 FQNEAQ (reference sequence). This CDR3 comprises 14 residues. The CDR3 DNA reads TGTGCCAGCAGCTTAGCCGTGGTGGGAGACGAGCAGTACTTC. It encodes CASSLAVVGDEQYF.

The chain employs TRBV7-9 and TRBJ2-6; no firm D call. V lost 11 bases and J lost 0, with 11 bases in between. The CDR3 length is 14 residues. The germline V gene encodes CDR1 SEHNR and CDR2 FQNEAQ (reference sequence). The CDR3 coding sequence is TGTGCCCCCGGCCGGAGCTCTGGGGCCAACGTCCTGACTTTC. Residues: CAPGRSSGANVLTF.

V and J are TRBV19 and TRBJ1-1; perhaps TRBD1 as D (5 bases). Trimming removed 3 bases at V and 7 bases at J, with 18 bases between. Germline-derived CDR1 and CDR2 are LNHDA and SQIVND (reference sequence). The CDR3 is made up of 15 amino acids. CDR3 residues: CASSIFPGRRDEAFF. CDR3 nucleotide sequence: TGTGCCAGTAGTATTTTTCCAGGGCGGAGGGATGAAGCTTTCTTT.

The chain is built from TRBV12-3 or TRBV12-4 and TRBJ2-3; no firm D call. The CDR3 extends over 15 amino acids. Trimming removed 6 bases at V and 4 bases at J, with 17 bases between. CDR3 amino acids: CASSSFQVNPDTQYF. For the CDR3, the DNA is TGTGCCAGCAGCTCGTTTCAGGTTAATCCAGATACGCAGTATTTT.

For the CDR3, the DNA is TGCAGCGTTGTGGAGAGTGGAAACACCATATATTTT. It encodes CSVVESGNTIYF. V and J are TRBV29-1 and TRBJ1-3; no definite D call. Germline-derived CDR1 and CDR2 are SQVTM and ANQGSEA. V gave up 4 bases and J gave up 3 bases, with 7 bases separating them. The CDR3 is 12 amino acids.

This chain links TRBV2 with TRBJ2-7; D possibly corresponds to TRBD1 (5 bases). V was cut by 2 bases and J by 3 bases, with 8 bases left in between. This CDR3 spans 13 amino acids. Germline CDR1 is SNHLY and CDR2 is FYNNEI. The CDR3 nucleotides read TGTGCCAGCAGTGAACAGGGTTTCTACGAGCAGTACTTC. Protein sequence: CASSEQGFYEQYF.

This clonotype was observed a few times. The chain links TRBV6-2 or TRBV6-3 to TRBJ2-2, with a tentative D call TRBD1 (6 bases). With 6 bases removed from V and 0 bases from J, the gap between germline ends came to 20 bases. The CDR3 totals 18 residues. CDR1 is MNHEY and CDR2 is SVGEGT in the germline V gene. The CDR3, as DNA: TGTGCCAGCAGCTCCTTAGGGGGTGACGTCGCGAACACCGGGGAGCTGTTTTTT. It encodes CASSSLGGDVANTGELFF.

The gene calls are TRBV7-6 and TRBJ2-7, with TRBD2 identical over 10 bases. V was pared by 2 bases and J by 8 bases, with 6 bases of the junction left unmatched. Germline loops: CDR1 SGHVS, CDR2 FNYEAQ. This CDR3 is built from 14 residues. DNA for the CDR3: TGTGCCAGCAGCTTACTAGCGGGAGTGCAGAAGCAGTACTTC. Protein product: CASSLLAGVQKQYF.

There are a few counts of this clonotype. This chain joins TRBV7-2 and TRBJ2-2, with 8 bases that match TRBD2. Germline loops: CDR1 SGHTA, CDR2 FQGNSA. V was pared by 7 bases and J by 4 bases, with 11 bases of the junction left unmatched. The CDR3 totals 16 residues. CDR3 amino acids: CASNYGAGVGTGELFF. CDR3 DNA sequence: TGTGCCAGCAACTACGGAGCGGGGGTGGGCACCGGGGAGCTGTTTTTT. Full variable domain (outside the CDR3, taken from reference TRBV7-2 and TRBJ2-2): GAGVSQSPSNKVTEKGKDVELRCDPISGHTALYWYRQSLGQGLEFLIYFQGNSAPDKSGLPSDRFSAERTGGSVSTLTIQRTQQEDSAVYLCASNYGAGVGTGELFFGEGSRLTVL.